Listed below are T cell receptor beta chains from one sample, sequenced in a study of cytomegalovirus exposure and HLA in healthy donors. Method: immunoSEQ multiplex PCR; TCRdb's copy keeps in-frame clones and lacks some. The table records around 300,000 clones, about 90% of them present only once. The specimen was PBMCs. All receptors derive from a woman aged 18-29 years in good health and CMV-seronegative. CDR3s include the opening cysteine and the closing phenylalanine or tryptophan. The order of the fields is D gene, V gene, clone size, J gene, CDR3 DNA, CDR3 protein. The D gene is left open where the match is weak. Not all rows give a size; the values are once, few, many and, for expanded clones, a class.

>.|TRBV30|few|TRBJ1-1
TGTGCTTCGCACAGGTTGAACACTGAAGCTTTCTTT
CASHRLNTEAFF
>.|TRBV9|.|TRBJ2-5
TGTGCCAGCAGCGTAGCTACGGGAAGGGAGACCCAGTACTTC
CASSVATGRETQYF
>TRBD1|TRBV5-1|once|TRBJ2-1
TGCGCCAGCAGCTATCGGGACAGAAACTACAATGAGCAGTTCTTC
CASSYRDRNYNEQFF
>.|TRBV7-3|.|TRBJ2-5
TGTGCCAGCAGCTTACAACCCTCGGGTGGGACCCAGTACTTC
CASSLQPSGGTQYF
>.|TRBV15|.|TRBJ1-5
TGTGCCACCAGCAGAGAGAAGGCCCTTGGGCATCAGCCCCAGCATTTT
CATSREKALGHQPQHF
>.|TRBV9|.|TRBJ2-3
TGTGCCAGCAGCGTAGCTCGGTCGGGGATCAATACGCAGTATTTT
CASSVARSGINTQYF
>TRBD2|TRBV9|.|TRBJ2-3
TGTGCCAGCAGCGTGACTAGCGGGGGGGGGTGGGATACGCAGTATTTT
CASSVTSGGGWDTQYF
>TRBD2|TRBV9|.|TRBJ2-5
TGTGCCAGCAGCGTAGTTTCCAGCGGGGGGAAAGAGACCCAGTACTTC
CASSVVSSGGKETQYF
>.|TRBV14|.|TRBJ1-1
TGTGCCAGCAGCCACCTACTGTGGGGACAAGCAGCTTTCTTT
CASSHLLWGQAAFF
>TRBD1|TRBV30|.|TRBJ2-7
TGTGCCTGGAGTGCCCGACAGGGGGCTTCTTACGAGCAGTACTTC
CAWSARQGASYEQYF
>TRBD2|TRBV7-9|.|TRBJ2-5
TGTTCCAGCTGGACTAGCGGGGGGGTCTCAGAGACCCAGTACTTC
CSSWTSGGVSETQYF
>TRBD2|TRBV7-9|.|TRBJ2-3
TGTGCCAGCAGCCCGGGCAGCGGGGGGAACACAGATACGCAGTATTTT
CASSPGSGGNTDTQYF
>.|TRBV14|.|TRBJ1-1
TGTGCCAGCAGCCAAGGGGGGCGGACTGAAGCTTTCTTT
CASSQGGRTEAFF
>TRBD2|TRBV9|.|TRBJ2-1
TGTGCCAGCAGCGTAGGAGGGACTAGCGGGGCCCTCCTCTACAATGAGCAGTTCTTC
CASSVGGTSGALLYNEQFF
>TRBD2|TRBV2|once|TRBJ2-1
TGTGCCAGCAAGCCCACTAGCGGGGGGGCCGGTGAGCAGTTCTTC
CASKPTSGGAGEQFF
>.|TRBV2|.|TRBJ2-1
TGTGCCAGCAGTGGAGTCGTGGAGCAGTTCTTC
CASSGVVEQFF
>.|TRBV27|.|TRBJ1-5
TGTGCCAGCAGTTTATCAGGAGAACCCAGGGGATATAGCAATCAGCCCCAGCATTTT
CASSLSGEPRGYSNQPQHF
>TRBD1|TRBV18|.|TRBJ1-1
TGTGCCAGCTCACTACAGGGGTGGGAAGCTTTCTTT
CASSLQGWEAFF
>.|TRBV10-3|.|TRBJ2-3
TGTGCCATCAGAGTCTCGGGGGATACGCAGTATTTT
CAIRVSGDTQYF
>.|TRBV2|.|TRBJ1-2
TGTGCCAGCACCCGGTTTAGAGGGGAGGCCCATGGCTACACCTTC
CASTRFRGEAHGYTF
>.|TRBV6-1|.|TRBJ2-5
TGTGCCAGCAGTTCGTCCAGGGTGGTGGAGACCCAGTACTTC
CASSSSRVVETQYF
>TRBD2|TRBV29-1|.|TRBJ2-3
TGCAGCGTGACGGGACTAGCGGTCAGCACAGATACGCAGTATTTT
CSVTGLAVSTDTQYF
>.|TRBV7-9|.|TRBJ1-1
TGTTCCAGCAGCTCCTCAGGGTTGGCAGCTTTCTTT
CSSSSSGLAAFF
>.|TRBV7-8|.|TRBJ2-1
TGTGCCAGCAGCTTGATTTTGAGCTCCTACAATGAGCAGTTCTTC
CASSLILSSYNEQFF
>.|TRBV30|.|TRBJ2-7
TGTGCCTGGAGTCCCCAGGGTTACGAGCAGTACTTC
CAWSPQGYEQYF
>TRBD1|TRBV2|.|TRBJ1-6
TGTGCCAGCATCGGGAATTTGATTGGACAGGGGCCGAATTCACCCCTCCACTTT
CASIGNLIGQGPNSPLHF
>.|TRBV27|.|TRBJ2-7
TGTGCCAGCAGTTTAATCGCCGCAGGGCCCTACGAGCAGTACTTC
CASSLIAAGPYEQYF
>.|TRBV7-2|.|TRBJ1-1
TGTGCCAGCAGCCTAATGAACACTGAAGCTTTCTTT
CASSLMNTEAFF
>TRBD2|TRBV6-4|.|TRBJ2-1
TGTGCCAGCAGTCCACTTAGCGGGCAGCAGTTCTTC
CASSPLSGQQFF
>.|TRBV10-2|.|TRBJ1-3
TGCGCCAGCAGCGAACCCGAGAACACCATATATTTT
CASSEPENTIYF
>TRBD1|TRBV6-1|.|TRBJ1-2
TGTGCCAGCAAACTACAGGGGCCTTCCTATGGCTACACCTTC
CASKLQGPSYGYTF
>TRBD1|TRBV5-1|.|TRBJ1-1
TGCGCCAGCAGCTCCCGACAGGGAATGAACACTGAAGCTTTCTTT
CASSSRQGMNTEAFF
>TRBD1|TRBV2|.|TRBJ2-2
TGTGCCACCCGACAGGGCGCGAACACCGGGGAGCTGTTTTTT
CATRQGANTGELFF
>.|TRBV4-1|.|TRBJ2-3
TGCGCCAGCAGCCAAGGTGTGGGGGGAGCCACAGATACGCAGTATTTT
CASSQGVGGATDTQYF
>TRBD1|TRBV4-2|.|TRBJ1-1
TGTGCCAGCAGCCAAACTGGACAGGACACTGAAGCTTTCTTT
CASSQTGQDTEAFF
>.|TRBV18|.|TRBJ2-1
TGTGCCAGCTCACCCTGGATACAGGACTACAATGAGCAGTTCTTC
CASSPWIQDYNEQFF
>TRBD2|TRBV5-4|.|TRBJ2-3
TGTGCCAGCAGCCCGGGGGGGCTCGGGAATACGCAGTATTTT
CASSPGGLGNTQYF
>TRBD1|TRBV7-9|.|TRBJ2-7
TGTGCCAGCAGCTTAGGGGACAGGGGCGTTTTCTACGAGCAGTACTTC
CASSLGDRGVFYEQYF
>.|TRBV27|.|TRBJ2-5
.
CASSFTFGSYEQYF
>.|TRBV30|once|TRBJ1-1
TGTGCCTGGAGTGTACGGAGGGGATTCGACACTGAAGCTTTCTTT
CAWSVRRGFDTEAFF
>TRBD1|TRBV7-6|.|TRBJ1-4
TGTGCCAGCAGCTCCCATAATTACCGCAGGGACAGGGGGCATGAAAAACTGTTTTTT
CASSSHNYRRDRGHEKLFF
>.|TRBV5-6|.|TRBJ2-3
TGTGCCAGCAGCTTGGGCGGAGATACGCAGTATTTT
CASSLGGDTQYF
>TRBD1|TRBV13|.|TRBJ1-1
TGTGCCAGCAGCCGCCAGGGGGCGAACACTGAAGCTTTCTTT
CASSRQGANTEAFF
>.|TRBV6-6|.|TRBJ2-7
TGTGCCAGCAGTTACGCAGGGGATCCCTACTACGAGCAGTACTTC
CASSYAGDPYYEQYF
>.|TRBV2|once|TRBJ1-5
TGTGCCAGCAGCCAGGGGATCAATCAGCCCCAGCATTTT
CASSQGINQPQHF
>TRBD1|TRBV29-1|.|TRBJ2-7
TGCAGCGCCGGGACAGGGGGGGTCTACGAGCAGTACTTC
CSAGTGGVYEQYF